Below are 13 T cell receptor beta chains sequenced from a single sample in a study of T cells in women clearing cervical HPV infection. Here immunoSEQ multiplex PCR was the method, and the copy in TCRdb shows in-frame clones only, minus some. Its clone listing holds more than 15,000 clones. Sequenced input: blood buffy coat. These receptors were taken from a woman aged 18 to 75 with a cervical HPV16 infection that either progressed to CIN3+ or cleared (not recorded which).

This clone counts as medium-sized by frequency. Read sequence stops 3 residues before the CDR3 end, and the germline J gene provides the missing end. Other DNA sequences within the sample encode an identical CDR3. The chain carries TRBV18 and TRBJ2-5, with D hard to call. The CDR3 is made up of 14 amino acids. Trimming left V 0 bases short and J 2 bases short, with 7 bases between. The germline V gene has CDR1 KGHSH and CDR2 LQKENI. Partial CDR3 DNA: TGTGCCAGCTCACCACCGTCGTTACAAGAGACC. It encodes CASSPPSLQET. The entire CDR3 protein reads CASSPPSLQETQYF.

This clone is identified as medium-sized from frequency. The read terminates 3 residues before the CDR3 end, so the remaining end is supplied by the germline J gene. V is TRBV12-3 or TRBV12-4 and J is TRBJ2-5; D is ambiguous. CDR3 length: 15 amino acids. V lost 3 bases to trimming and J lost 1 base, with 12 bases between them. This CDR3 is CASSFQEQVQETQYF. The part of the CDR3 DNA that was read is TGTGCCAGCAGTTTCCAGGAACAAGTCCAAGAGACC.

Details on this clone: The observed sequence ends 3 residues before the CDR3 terminus, with the missing tail filled in from the germline J gene. V gene TRBV29-1 combines with J gene TRBJ2-5; TRBD1 matches 10 bases. There are 15 residues in the CDR3. Germline trimming cut 1 base from V and 2 bases from J; bases unmatched to any gene: 4. Germline loops: CDR1 SQVTM, CDR2 ANQGSEA. The CDR3 loop reads CSVEGGQGKQETQYF. Partial CDR3 DNA: TGCAGCGTTGAAGGGGGACAGGGGAAGCAAGAGACC.

With regard to this clone: The DNA ends 3 residues before the CDR3 does, and the rest of the CDR3 is filled in from the germline J gene. The chain couples TRBV29-1 to TRBJ1-1, with 8 bases identical to TRBD1. The CDR3 runs 15 residues. Trimming cost V 4 bases and J 1 base; bases outside gene matches: 8. The germline V gene encodes CDR1 SQVTM and CDR2 ANQGSEA. The DNA read from the CDR3 is TGCAGCGTTGGGGTCGCCGGGACAGGGAACACTGAA. Residues: CSVGVAGTGNTE. The whole CDR3 protein reads CSVGVAGTGNTEAFF.

Note on this clone: The DNA ends 3 residues before the CDR3 does, and the rest of the CDR3 is filled in from the germline J gene. V gene TRBV20-1 combines with J gene TRBJ1-6, with a weak D call TRBD1 (5 bases). Trimming took 4 bases from V and 7 from J, leaving 14 bases between them. The length of the CDR3 is 14 residues. The germline V gene encodes CDR1 DFQATT and CDR2 SNEGSKA (reference sequence). The DNA read from the CDR3 is TGCAGTGCTACTACTGGGACTGGGAATTCACCC. This gives the protein CSATTGTGNSP. The complete CDR3 protein is CSATTGTGNSPLHF.

To note about this clone: The CDR3 extends 3 residues past the end of the read, so its final part is completed from the germline J gene. The chain couples TRBV18 to TRBJ2-1; tentative D call: TRBD1 (5 bases). Trimming stripped 0 bases from V and 8 bases from J, with 8 bases between. The CDR3 length is 13 residues. The V gene's germline CDR1 is KGHSH and CDR2 LQKENI. This chain's CDR3 is CASSPPLTDEQFF. The CDR3 bases that were read are TGTGCCAGCTCACCACCGCTGACAGATGAG.

Of note for this clone: The CDR3 end lies 3 residues beyond the end of the read and is filled in from the germline J gene. The chain recombines TRBV20-1 with TRBJ2-3; the D is unclear. The germline V gene has CDR1 DFQATT and CDR2 SNEGSKA (reference sequence). The CDR3 is made up of 15 amino acids. V was cut by 1 base and J by 0 bases, with 11 bases left in between. The sequenced CDR3 bases are TGCAGTGCTAGAGTTGCGGAAACTAGCACAGATACG. This encodes CSARVAETSTDT. The whole CDR3 region reads CSARVAETSTDTQYF.

On this clone itself: From the germline J gene comes the end of the CDR3, since the read stops 3 residues before it. The V call is TRBV9, the J call TRBJ2-2; 7 bases are shared with TRBD1. Trimming at V came to 4 bases and at J to 6 bases, leaving 6 bases not matched to a gene. CDR1 is SGDLS and CDR2 is YYNGEE in the germline V gene. The CDR3 has 14 amino acids. The CDR3 sequence is CASSRTDRAGELFF. The sequenced CDR3 bases are TGTGCCAGCAGCCGGACCGACAGGGCCGGGGAG.

As regards this clone: The read stops 3 residues short of the end of the CDR3; the missing end is completed from the germline J gene. The chain recombines TRBV7-2 with TRBJ2-5; TRBD2 might be the D (6 bases). CDR1 is SGHTA, CDR2 FQGNSA, per germline. V was pared by 5 bases and J by 0 bases, with 13 bases between. CDR3 length equals 15 residues. The CDR3 DNA, read in part, is TGTGCCAGCAGCCCTTGGCGGGAAAACCAAGAGACC. It codes for CASSPWRENQET. The full CDR3 protein is CASSPWRENQETQYF.

On this clone: The CDR3 goes on 3 residues after the read ends, and that part is filled in from the germline J gene. The rearrangement joins TRBV11-2 to TRBJ1-1; tentative D call: TRBD1 (6 bases). Germline assignment: CDR1 SGHAT and CDR2 FQNNGV. V lost 1 base and J lost 4, with 10 bases in between. The CDR3 length is 14 residues. The CDR3 DNA, read in part, is TGTGCCAGCAGCTTAGTCACAGGGAGCACTGAA. Translating gives CASSLVTGSTE. Given in full, the CDR3 is CASSLVTGSTEAFF.

With regard to this clone: Coverage ceases 3 residues before the CDR3 finishes, and the germline J gene fills in the end. J is TRBJ2-5 and V is TRBV11-2; D may be TRBD1 (8 bases). Germline assignment: CDR1 SGHAT and CDR2 FQNNGV. Trimming stripped 5 bases from V and 3 bases from J, with 16 bases between. The CDR3 has 15 residues. The CDR3 loop is CASSLITGGEETQYF. The part of the CDR3 DNA that was read is TGTGCCAGCAGCCTGATCACAGGGGGGGAAGAGACC.

With regard to this clone: The read stops 3 residues short of the end of the CDR3; the missing end is completed from the germline J gene. The rearrangement joins TRBV7-9 to TRBJ2-7, with D hard to call. V lost 1 base to trimming and J lost 3 bases, with 7 bases between them. Germline values: CDR1 SEHNR, CDR2 FQNEAQ (reference sequence). CDR3 length: 13 residues. CDR3 in amino acids: CASSLVSGYEQYF. The CDR3 bases that were read are TGTGCCAGCAGCTTAGTTTCGGGCTACGAG.

In the case of this clone: The CDR3 end falls 3 residues outside the read, so it is completed with the germline J gene. The chain carries TRBV2 and TRBJ2-3; D remains unclear. The V gene lost 3 bases and the J gene lost 0 bases, with 10 bases spanning the gap. The CDR3 covers 15 residues. The V gene's germline CDR1 is SNHLY and CDR2 FYNNEI. The sequenced part of the CDR3 DNA is TGTGCCAGCAGTGATTGGGCTACTAGCACAGATACG. Its protein product is CASSDWATSTDT. Given in full, the CDR3 is CASSDWATSTDTQYF.